Below are 9 T cell receptor beta chains sequenced from a single sample in a study of T cell repertoires in cytomegalovirus infection. TCRdb used MiXCR to reprocess the reads, holding one entry per CDR3 protein. The sample lists hundreds of thousands of distinct CDR3 sequences, roughly a third occurring once. These receptors' antigens are unknown. The sequencing used cultured PBMCs, collected from culture after CMV antigen stimulation. The receptors shown here come from a human donor in good health (CMV status not recorded). Some clones in this sample may be carry-over from other donors' samples.

The V gene is TRBV29-1, the J gene TRBJ2-2, with D unresolved. The CDR3 consists of 11 residues. V lost 4 bases and J lost 5, with 5 bases in between. CDR1 and CDR2 from the germline V gene are SQVTM and ANQGSEA. CDR3 sequence (DNA): TGCAGCGTTGTACAGACCGGGGAGCTGTTTTTT. It translates to CSVVQTGELFF.

The chain recombines TRBV12-3 or TRBV12-4 with TRBJ2-7; possibly TRBD1 for D (6 bases). The CDR3 extends over 14 amino acids. V lost 0 bases, J lost 3 bases, and 9 bases lay in between. The CDR3 coding sequence is TGTGCCAGCAGTTTAGCCGGACAGTTCTACGAGCAGTACGTC. This translates into CASSLAGQFYEQYV.

This clonotype was recorded a few times. The chain combines TRBV20-1 with TRBJ2-5; the D is unclear. The V end lost 6 bases, the J end lost 5 bases, and 16 bases lay between the germline ends. The germline CDR1 and CDR2 sequences are DFQATT and SNEGSKA (reference sequence). The CDR3 loop spans 13 amino acids. In DNA, the CDR3 is TGCAGTGCAGCCGGGCCCCCTGGGGAGACCCAGTACTTC. Amino acid sequence: CSAAGPPGETQYF.

This clonotype has just a few counts. The rearrangement joins TRBV29-1 to TRBJ2-3; D remains ambiguous. Per the germline V gene, CDR1 is SQVTM and CDR2 is ANQGSEA. V was shortened by 5 bases and J by 6 bases, with 12 bases between the two germline ends. The CDR3 is made up of 12 amino acids. The DNA for the CDR3 is TGCAGCGTTCTAAGCCCGCTCGATACGCAGTATTTT. Its translation is CSVLSPLDTQYF.

The V gene is TRBV6-2 or TRBV6-3, the J gene TRBJ2-2; D is ambiguous. V lost 6 bases and J lost 6, with 11 bases in between. CDR1 and CDR2 from the germline V gene are MNHEY and SVGEGT. The CDR3 runs to 13 residues. The CDR3 region is CASSLHRPGELFF. DNA of the CDR3: TGTGCCAGCAGCCTACATCGGCCCGGGGAGCTGTTTTTT.

There are a few counts of this clonotype. The V call is TRBV6-6, the J call TRBJ2-1, with TRBD1 matching over 9 bases. The CDR3 loop spans 18 amino acids. Per germline, CDR1 MNHNY and CDR2 SVGAGI (reference sequence). The V and J ends lost 4 bases and 6 bases, in that order; junction bases with no gene match: 16. The CDR3 nucleotides read TGTGCCAGCAGTTCCTACCCGGGACAGGGTCCAAGTACCAATGAGCAGTTCTTC. Its protein is CASSSYPGQGPSTNEQFF.

This clonotype was recorded many times. The V and J genes are TRBV7-2 and TRBJ2-3; D call uncertain. This CDR3 has 14 amino acids. Germline-derived CDR1 and CDR2 are SGHTA and FQGNSA. Trimming cost V 3 bases and J 1 base, with 8 bases left between them. CDR3 DNA sequence: TGTGCCAGCAGCTTGGATGGCGGCACAGATACGCAGTATTTT. It encodes CASSLDGGTDTQYF.

The chain carries TRBV19 and TRBJ2-2, with 12 bases matching TRBD2. Germline CDR1 LNHDA, CDR2 SQIVND (reference sequence). V shed 4 bases and J 6 bases; nucleotides not matched to a gene: 12. The CDR3 length is 18 residues. The CDR3 bases are TGTGCCAGTAGTACCGATCTAGCGGGAGGGCTTTCGGCCGGGGAGCTGTTTTTT. Amino acids: CASSTDLAGGLSAGELFF.

The rearrangement links TRBV6-1 to TRBJ1-5; D remains unclear. The V gene lost 8 bases and the J gene lost 0 bases, with 8 bases spanning the gap. Germline CDR1 is MNHNS and CDR2 is SASEGT. There are 13 residues in the CDR3. For the CDR3, the DNA is TGTGCCAGCCGGACGGCTAGCAATCAGCCCCAGCATTTT. It encodes CASRTASNQPQHF.